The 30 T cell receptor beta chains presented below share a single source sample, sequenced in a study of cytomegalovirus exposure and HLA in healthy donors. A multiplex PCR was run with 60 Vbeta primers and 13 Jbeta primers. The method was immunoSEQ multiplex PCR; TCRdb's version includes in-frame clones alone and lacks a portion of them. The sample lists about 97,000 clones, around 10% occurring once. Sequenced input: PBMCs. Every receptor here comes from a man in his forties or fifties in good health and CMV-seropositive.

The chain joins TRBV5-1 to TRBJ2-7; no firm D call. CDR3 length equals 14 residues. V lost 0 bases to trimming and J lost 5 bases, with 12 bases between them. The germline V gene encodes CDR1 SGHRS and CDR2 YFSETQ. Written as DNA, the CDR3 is TGCGCCAGCAGCTTGGCCATTAGTTCGCACGAGCAGTACTTC. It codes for CASSLAISSHEQYF.

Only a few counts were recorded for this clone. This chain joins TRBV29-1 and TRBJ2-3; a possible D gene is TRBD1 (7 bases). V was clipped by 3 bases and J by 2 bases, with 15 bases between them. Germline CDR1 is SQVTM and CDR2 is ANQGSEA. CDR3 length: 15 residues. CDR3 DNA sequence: TGCAGCGTTGATGGGGGGACAGATAACACAGATACGCAGTATTTT. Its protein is CSVDGGTDNTDTQYF.

The CDR3 is CASGRLAVTDTQYF. As DNA, the CDR3 is TGTGCCAGCGGGAGACTAGCGGTCACAGATACGCAGTATTTT. This rearrangement joins TRBV2 to TRBJ2-3; 9 nucleotides agree with TRBD2. There are 14 residues in the CDR3. V was clipped by 8 bases and J by 2 bases; unmatched bases: 5. Germline values: CDR1 SNHLY, CDR2 FYNNEI.

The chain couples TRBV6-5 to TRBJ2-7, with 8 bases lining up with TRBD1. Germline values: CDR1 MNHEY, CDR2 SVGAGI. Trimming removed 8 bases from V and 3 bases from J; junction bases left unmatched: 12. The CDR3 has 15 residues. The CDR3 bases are TGTGCCAGCCTTTCACCAACAGGGGGAGACTACGAGCAGTACTTC. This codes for CASLSPTGGDYEQYF.

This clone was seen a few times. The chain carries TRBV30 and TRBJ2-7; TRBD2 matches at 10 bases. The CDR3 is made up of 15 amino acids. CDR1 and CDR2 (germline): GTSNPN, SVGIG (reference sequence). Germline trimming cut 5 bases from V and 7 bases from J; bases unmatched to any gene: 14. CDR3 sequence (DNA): TGTGCCTGGGGTTTAGCGGGAGGTTTAGCGGGAGAGCAGTACTTC. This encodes CAWGLAGGLAGEQYF.

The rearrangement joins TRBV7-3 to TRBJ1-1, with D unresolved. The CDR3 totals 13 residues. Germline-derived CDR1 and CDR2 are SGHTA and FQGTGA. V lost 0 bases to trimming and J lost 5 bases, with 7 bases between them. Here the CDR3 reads CASSLTKATEAFF. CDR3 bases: TGTGCCAGCAGCTTAACCAAAGCGACTGAAGCTTTCTTT.

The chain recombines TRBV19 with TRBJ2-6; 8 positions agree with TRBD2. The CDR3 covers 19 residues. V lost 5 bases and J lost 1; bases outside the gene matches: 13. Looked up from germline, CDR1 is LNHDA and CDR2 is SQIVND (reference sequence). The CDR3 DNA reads TGTGCCAGTAGTCTAATCGGGGCGGGAGGCCCTTCTGGGGCCAACGTCCTGACTTTC. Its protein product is CASSLIGAGGPSGANVLTF.

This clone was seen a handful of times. CDR3 region: CAWSVDTQYF. CDR3 nucleotides: TGTGCCTGGAGCGTGGATACGCAGTATTTT. The chain carries TRBV30 and TRBJ2-3; D remains ambiguous. Between the trimmed V and J ends, which lost 3 bases and 6 bases, there was a span of 4 bases. Germline V CDR1 and CDR2: GTSNPN, SVGIG (reference sequence). The CDR3 contains 10 residues.

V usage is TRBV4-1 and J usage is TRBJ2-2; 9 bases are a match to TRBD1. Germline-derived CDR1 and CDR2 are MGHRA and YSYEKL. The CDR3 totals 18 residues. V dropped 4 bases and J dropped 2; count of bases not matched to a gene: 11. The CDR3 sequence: CASSPGTGFLENTGELFF. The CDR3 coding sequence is TGCGCCAGCAGCCCCGGGACAGGGTTTCTCGAAAACACCGGGGAGCTGTTTTTT.

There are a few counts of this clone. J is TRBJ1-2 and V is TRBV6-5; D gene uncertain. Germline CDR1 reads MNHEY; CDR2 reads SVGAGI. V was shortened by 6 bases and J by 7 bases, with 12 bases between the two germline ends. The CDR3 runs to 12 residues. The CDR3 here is CASRQMDSGYTF. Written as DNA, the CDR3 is TGTGCCAGCAGGCAGATGGACTCTGGCTACACCTTC.

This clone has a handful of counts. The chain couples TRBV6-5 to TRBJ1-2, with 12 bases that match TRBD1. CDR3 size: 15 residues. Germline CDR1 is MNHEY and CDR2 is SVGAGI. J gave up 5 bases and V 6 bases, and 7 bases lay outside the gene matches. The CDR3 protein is CASRRGDRGPYGYTF. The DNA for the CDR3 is TGTGCCAGCAGAAGGGGGGACAGGGGGCCTTATGGCTACACCTTC.

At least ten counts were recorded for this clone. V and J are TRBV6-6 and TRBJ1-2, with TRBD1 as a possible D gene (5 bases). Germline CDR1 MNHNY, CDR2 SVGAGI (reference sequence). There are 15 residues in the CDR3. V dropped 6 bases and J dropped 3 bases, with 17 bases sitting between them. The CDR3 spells CASRGHAGFDYGYTF. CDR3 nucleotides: TGTGCCAGCAGAGGACACGCAGGGTTCGACTATGGCTACACCTTC.

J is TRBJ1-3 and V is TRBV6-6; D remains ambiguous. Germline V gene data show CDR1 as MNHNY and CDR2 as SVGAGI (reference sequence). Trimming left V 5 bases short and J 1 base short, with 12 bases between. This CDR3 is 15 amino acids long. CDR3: CASSVRQVSGNTIYF. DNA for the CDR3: TGTGCCAGCAGTGTCCGCCAGGTTTCTGGAAACACCATATATTTT.

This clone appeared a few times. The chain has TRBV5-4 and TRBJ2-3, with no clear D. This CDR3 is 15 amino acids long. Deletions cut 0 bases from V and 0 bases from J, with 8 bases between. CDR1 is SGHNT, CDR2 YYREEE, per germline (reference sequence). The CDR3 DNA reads TGTGCCAGCAGCTTGGAAAGAACTAGCACAGATACGCAGTATTTT. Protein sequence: CASSLERTSTDTQYF. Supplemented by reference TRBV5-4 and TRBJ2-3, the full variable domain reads ETGVTQSPTHLIKTRGQQVTLRCSSQSGHNTVSWYQQALGQGPQFIFQYYREEENGRGNFPPRFSGLQFPNYSSELNVNALELDDSALYLCASSLERTSTDTQYFGPGTRLTVL.

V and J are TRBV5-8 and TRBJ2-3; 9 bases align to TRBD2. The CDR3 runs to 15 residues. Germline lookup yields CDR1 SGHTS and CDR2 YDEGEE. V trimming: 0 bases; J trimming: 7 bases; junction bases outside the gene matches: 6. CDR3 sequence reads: CASSLGSSGTNTQYF. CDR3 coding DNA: TGTGCCAGCAGCTTGGGGTCTAGCGGGACGAATACGCAGTATTTT. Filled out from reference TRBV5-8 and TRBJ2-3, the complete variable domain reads EAGVTQSPTHLIKTRGQQATLRCSPISGHTSVYWYQQALGLGLQFLLWYDEGEERNRGNFPPRFSGRQFPNYSSELNVNALELEDSALYLCASSLGSSGTNTQYFGPGTRLTVL.

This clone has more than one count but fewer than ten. The CDR3 DNA is TGTGCCAGCAGCCAAGGCGGTAGCGGGAGTTCCTTTCGCTCCTACAATGAGCAGTTCTTC. It encodes CASSQGGSGSSFRSYNEQFF. The rearrangement joins TRBV4-2 to TRBJ2-1; TRBD2 aligns across 9 bases. The germline V gene has CDR1 LGHNA and CDR2 YNFKEQ. This CDR3 region has 20 residues. Trimming at V came to 1 base and at J to 0 bases, leaving 13 bases not matched to a gene.

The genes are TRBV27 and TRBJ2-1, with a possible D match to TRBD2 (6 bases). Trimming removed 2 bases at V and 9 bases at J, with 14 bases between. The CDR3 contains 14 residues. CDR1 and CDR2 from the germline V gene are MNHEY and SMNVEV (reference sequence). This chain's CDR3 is CASSLRQDGGEQFF. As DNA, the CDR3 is TGTGCCAGCAGTTTACGCCAGGACGGGGGTGAGCAGTTCTTC.

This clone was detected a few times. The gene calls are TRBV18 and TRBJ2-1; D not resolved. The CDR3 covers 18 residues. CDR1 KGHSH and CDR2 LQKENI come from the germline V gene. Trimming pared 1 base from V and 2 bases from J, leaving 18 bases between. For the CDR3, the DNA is TGTGCCAGCTCACCACGGGCGCCGATGCGAAAGACCTACAATGAGCAGTTCTTC. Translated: CASSPRAPMRKTYNEQFF.

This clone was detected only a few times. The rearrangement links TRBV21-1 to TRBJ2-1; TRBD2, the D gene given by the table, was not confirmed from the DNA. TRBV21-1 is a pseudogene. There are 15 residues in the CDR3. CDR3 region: CASSIGLAGVNEQFF. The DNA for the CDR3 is TGTGCCAGCAGCATCGGACTAGCCGGAGTGAATGAGCAGTTCTTC.

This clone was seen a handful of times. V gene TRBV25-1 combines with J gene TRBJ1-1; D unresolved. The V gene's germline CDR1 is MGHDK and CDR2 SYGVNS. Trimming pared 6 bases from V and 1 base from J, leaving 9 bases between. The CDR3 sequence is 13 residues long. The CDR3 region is CASRYGQNTEAFF. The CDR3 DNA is TGTGCCAGCAGATATGGCCAGAACACTGAAGCTTTCTTT.

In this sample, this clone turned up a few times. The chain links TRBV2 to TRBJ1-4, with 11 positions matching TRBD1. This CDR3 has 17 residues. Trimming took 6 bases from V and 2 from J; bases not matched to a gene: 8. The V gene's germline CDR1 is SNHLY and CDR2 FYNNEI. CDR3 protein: CASSGQGAVETNEKLFF. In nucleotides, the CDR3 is TGTGCCAGCAGCGGACAGGGGGCGGTTGAGACTAATGAAAAACTGTTTTTT.

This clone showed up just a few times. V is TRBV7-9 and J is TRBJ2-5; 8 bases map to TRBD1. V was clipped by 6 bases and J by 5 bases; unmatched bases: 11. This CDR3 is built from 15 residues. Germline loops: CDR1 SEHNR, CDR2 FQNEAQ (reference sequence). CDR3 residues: CASSLRQGRLETQYF. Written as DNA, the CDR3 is TGTGCCAGCAGTTTAAGACAGGGGCGGTTGGAGACCCAGTACTTC.

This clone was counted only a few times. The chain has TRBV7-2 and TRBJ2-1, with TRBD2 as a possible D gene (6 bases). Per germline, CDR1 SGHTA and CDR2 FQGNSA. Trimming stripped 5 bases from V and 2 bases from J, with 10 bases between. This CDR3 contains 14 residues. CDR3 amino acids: CASSPGTAYNEQFF. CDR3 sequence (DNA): TGTGCCAGCAGCCCCGGGACTGCCTACAATGAGCAGTTCTTC.

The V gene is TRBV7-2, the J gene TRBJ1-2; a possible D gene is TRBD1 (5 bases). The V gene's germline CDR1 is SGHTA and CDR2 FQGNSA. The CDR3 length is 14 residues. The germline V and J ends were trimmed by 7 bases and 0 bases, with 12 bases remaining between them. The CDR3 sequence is CASTPGGANYGYTF. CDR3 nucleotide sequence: TGTGCCAGCACCCCCGGGGGAGCTAACTATGGCTACACCTTC.

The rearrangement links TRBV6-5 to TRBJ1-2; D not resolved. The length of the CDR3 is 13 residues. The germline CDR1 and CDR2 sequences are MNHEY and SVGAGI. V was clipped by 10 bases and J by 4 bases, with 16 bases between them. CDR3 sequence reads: CAIRAGAGYGYTF. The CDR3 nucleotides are TGTGCCATCCGGGCGGGCGCAGGCTATGGCTACACCTTC.

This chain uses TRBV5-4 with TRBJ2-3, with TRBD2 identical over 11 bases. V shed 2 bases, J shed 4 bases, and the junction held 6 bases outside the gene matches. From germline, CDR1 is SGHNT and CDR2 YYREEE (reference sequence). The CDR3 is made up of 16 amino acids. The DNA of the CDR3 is TGTGCCAGCAGCTTTTCCTCACTAGCGGGAGCAGATACGCAGTATTTT. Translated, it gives CASSFSSLAGADTQYF.

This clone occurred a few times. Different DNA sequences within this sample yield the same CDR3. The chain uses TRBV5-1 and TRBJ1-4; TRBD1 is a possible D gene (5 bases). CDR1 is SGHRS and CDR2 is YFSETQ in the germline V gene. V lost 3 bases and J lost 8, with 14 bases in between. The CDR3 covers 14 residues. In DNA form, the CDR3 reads TGCGCCAGCAGCTCCGGACAAGGCCGCGAAAAACTGTTTTTT. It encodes CASSSGQGREKLFF.

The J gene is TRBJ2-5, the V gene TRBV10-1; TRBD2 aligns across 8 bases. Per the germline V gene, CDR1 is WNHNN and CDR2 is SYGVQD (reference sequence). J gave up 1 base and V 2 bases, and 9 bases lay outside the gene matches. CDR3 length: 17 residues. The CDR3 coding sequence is TGCGCCAGCAGTGAGGGCGGAGCGGGAGAAGGCCAAGAGACCCAGTACTTC. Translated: CASSEGGAGEGQETQYF.

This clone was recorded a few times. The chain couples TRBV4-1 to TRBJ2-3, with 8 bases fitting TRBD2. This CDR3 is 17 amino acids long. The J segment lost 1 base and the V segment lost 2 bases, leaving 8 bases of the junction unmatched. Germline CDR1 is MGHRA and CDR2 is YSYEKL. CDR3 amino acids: CASSQRAVTSGTDTQYF. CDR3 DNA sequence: TGCGCCAGCAGCCAAAGGGCGGTGACTAGCGGCACAGATACGCAGTATTTT.

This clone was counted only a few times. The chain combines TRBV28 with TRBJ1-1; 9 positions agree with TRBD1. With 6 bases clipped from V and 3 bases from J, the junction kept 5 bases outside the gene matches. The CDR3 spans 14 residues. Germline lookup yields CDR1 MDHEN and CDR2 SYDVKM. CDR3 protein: CASRPTGGYTEAFF. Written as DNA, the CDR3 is TGTGCCAGCAGACCTACAGGGGGCTACACTGAAGCTTTCTTT. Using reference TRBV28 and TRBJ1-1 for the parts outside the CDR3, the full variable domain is DVKVTQSSRYLVKRTGEKVFLECVQDMDHENMFWYRQDPGLGLRLIYFSYDVKMKEKGDIPEGYSVSREKKERFSLILESASTNQTSMYLCASRPTGGYTEAFFGQGTRLTVV.